This TCR beta chain appears in the sequencing data of a study of blood T cell repertoires in COVID-19. Study-wide background: T cells, B-cell-depleted T cells, or PBMCs supplied cDNA or gDNA.

Authors' processing steps: Cell counts per sample came from amplifying reference gene primers. The assay was immunoSEQ multiplex PCR, and TCRdb's table has in-frame clones only and misses some. That table furnishes V, J and clone size, whereas the DNA furnished D and trimming. The table includes over 120,000 clones, about nine tenths detected once. Trimming left V 3 bases short and J 0 bases short, with 12 bases between. Germline CDR1 MRHNA, CDR2 SNTAGT. The CDR3 runs 16 residues. Participants were placed into cohorts based on the clinical history they reported. The recovered donors of Cohort 3 showed two negative PCRs, clearance, or symptom resolution.

The sequencing input was PBMCs or T cells enriched from blood (not recorded which). V is TRBV6-4 and J is TRBJ1-3; D might be TRBD1 (6 bases). This receptor was taken from a man between 45 and 60 years old who had recovered from COVID-19. The CDR3 DNA is TGTGCCAGCAGTGATTGGACAGAGAGCTCTGGAAACACCATATATTTT. Protein product: CASSDWTESSGNTIYF.